Here is one TCR beta chain with its context. The antigen is undetermined. Primers used in a second PCR of roughly 7 to 11 cycles were a sample-barcoded 5' primer and a J-beta primer mix. From the 5' RACE reads, TCRdb called clonotypes with MiXCR, one entry per CDR3 protein. The repertoire holds more than 800,000 distinct CDR3 sequences, less than 35% seen once, with approximately 15% in the top ten. The sample providers were healthy Caucasian people from Russia, aged roughly 6 to 90. The CDR3 consists of 12 residues. Germline CDR1 is SGHTA and CDR2 is FQGNSA. V was cut by 6 bases and J by 9 bases, with 12 bases left in between. The data stem from a study of blood T cells in healthy people across ages. Study-wide points: Across the age range, TCR beta diversity per million T cells fell in a roughly linear way.

Input material: blood. The chain combines TRBV7-2 with TRBJ2-1, with D possibly matching TRBD1 (6 bases). The TCR originated in a woman older than 75 in good health. CDR3 DNA sequence: TGTGCCAGCAGTCCAGGGGTAATTGAGCAGTTCTTC. Protein sequence: CASSPGVIEQFF.